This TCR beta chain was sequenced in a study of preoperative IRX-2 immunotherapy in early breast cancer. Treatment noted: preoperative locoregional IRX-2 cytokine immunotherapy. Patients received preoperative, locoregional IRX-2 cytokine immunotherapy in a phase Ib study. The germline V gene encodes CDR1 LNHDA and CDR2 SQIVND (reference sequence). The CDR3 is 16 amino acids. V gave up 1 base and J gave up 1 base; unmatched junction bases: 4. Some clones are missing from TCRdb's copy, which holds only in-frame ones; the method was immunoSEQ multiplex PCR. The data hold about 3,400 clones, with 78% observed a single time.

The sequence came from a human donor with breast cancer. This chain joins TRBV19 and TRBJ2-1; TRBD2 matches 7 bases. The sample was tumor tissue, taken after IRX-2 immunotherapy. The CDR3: CASSIVGGSSYNEQFF. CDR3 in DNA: TGTGCCAGTAGTATAGTAGGCGGGAGTTCCTACAATGAGCAGTTCTTC.